This T cell receptor beta chain was identified during a study of T cell changes during pregnancy in multiple sclerosis. Clones were sequenced by immunoSEQ multiplex PCR, and TCRdb holds only the in-frame ones, with some missing. The sample lists about 50,000 clones; roughly 92% were seen once. V was clipped by 6 bases and J by 7 bases; unmatched bases: 13. The CDR3 has 16 residues. In germline, CDR1 is WSHSY, CDR2 SAAADI. This specimen was CD4+ T cells from peripheral blood mononuclear cells, taken after pregnancy. The chain recombines TRBV10-2 with TRBJ1-5; 9 nucleotides match TRBD1. The receptor's source is a female donor with multiple sclerosis, enrolled in a pregnancy study. CDR3 bases: TGCGCCAGCAGCGATACCGGGACAGGGTCACAGCAGCCCCAGCATTTT. This sequence encodes CASSDTGTGSQQPQHF.